A selection of T cell receptor beta chains follows, all from one sample in a study of blood T cell repertoires in COVID-19. Clones were sequenced by immunoSEQ multiplex PCR, and TCRdb holds only the in-frame ones, with some missing. The sample has approximately 140,000 clones, roughly 84% seen once. The sequenced material came from PBMCs or T cells enriched from blood (not recorded which). The receptors originated from a man aged 45-65 years in a cohort exposed to, infected with or recovered from COVID-19 (not recorded which). CDR3s include the opening cysteine and the closing phenylalanine or tryptophan. The D gene is left open where the match is weak. Expanded clones get a size class; other rows say once, few or many, or leave the size out.

j_call clone_size d_call v_call cdr3_aa cdr3_nt
TRBJ2-2 - - TRBV5-6 CASSFLARDYGELFF TGTGCCAGCAGCTTCTTGGCTCGGGATTACGGGGAGCTGTTTTTT
TRBJ1-5 - - TRBV7-6 CASSPSGNQSPQHF TGTGCCAGCAGCCCTAGCGGAAATCAGTCGCCCCAGCATTTT
TRBJ1-2 - TRBD1 TRBV19 CASSIPGQGVRNYGYTF TGTGCCAGTAGTATCCCGGGACAGGGGGTAAGGAACTATGGCTACACCTTC
TRBJ1-4 - - TRBV3-1/TRBV3-2 CASSQERSGGADEKLFF TGTGCCAGCAGCCAAGAACGCTCGGGGGGCGCAGATGAAAAACTGTTTTTT
TRBJ1-1 - TRBD1 TRBV5-1 CASSLGQGGTEAFF TGCGCCAGCAGCTTGGGACAGGGGGGCACTGAAGCTTTCTTT
TRBJ2-3 - TRBD2 TRBV30 CACQTAGGPVTQYF TGTGCCTGCCAGACAGCGGGAGGGCCTGTCACGCAGTATTTT
TRBJ2-4 - - TRBV11-2 CASSLAGTGKNIQYF TGTGCCAGCAGCTTAGCAGGGACTGGCAAAAACATTCAGTACTTC
TRBJ2-1 - TRBD2 TRBV7-9 CASSFRGGGWNEQFF TGTGCCAGCAGCTTTAGGGGCGGGGGGTGGAATGAGCAGTTCTTC
TRBJ2-7 once TRBD1 TRBV28 CASSLYGTGVHEQYF TGTGCCAGCAGTTTGTATGGGACAGGTGTCCACGAGCAGTACTTC
TRBJ1-2 - TRBD1 TRBV19 CASSIGTAYGYTF TGTGCCAGTAGTATCGGGACAGCTTATGGCTACACCTTC
TRBJ1-1 few - TRBV25-1 CASSGGRAFF TGTGCCAGCAGCGGGGGAAGAGCTTTCTTT
TRBJ2-7 - - TRBV6-1 CASSEWTAYEQYF TGTGCCAGCAGTGAATGGACAGCCTACGAGCAGTACTTC
TRBJ2-7 - TRBD2 TRBV13 CASSLTGLAGHEQYF TGTGCCAGCAGCTTGACGGGACTAGCGGGCCACGAGCAGTACTTC
TRBJ2-5 - TRBD1 TRBV11-2 CASSLVQGAGETQYF TGTGCCAGCAGCTTAGTCCAGGGGGCGGGAGAGACCCAGTACTTC
TRBJ1-1 few - TRBV5-6 CASSSPSQGEAFF TGTGCCAGCAGCTCCCCCTCACAGGGTGAAGCTTTCTTT
TRBJ1-2 - TRBD1 TRBV29-1 CSVEDYDRGYGYTF TGCAGCGTTGAAGATTACGACAGGGGGTACGGCTACACCTTC
TRBJ2-2 - - TRBV27 CASSLGLGELFF TGTGCCAGCAGTTTAGGGCTAGGGGAGCTGTTTTTT
TRBJ1-3 - TRBD1 TRBV7-2 CASSLGQGVRGNTIYF TGTGCCAGCAGCTTGGGACAGGGGGTTAGAGGAAACACCATATATTTT
TRBJ2-7 - TRBD1 TRBV11-2 CASSLGWWTGNSYEQYF TGTGCCAGCAGCTTAGGGTGGTGGACAGGGAATTCCTACGAGCAGTACTTC
TRBJ2-7 - - TRBV28 CASSHRHRAYEQYF TGTGCCAGCAGTCACCGACACCGAGCCTACGAGCAGTACTTC
TRBJ1-3 - TRBD1 TRBV10-3 CAISGGQGNTIYF TGTGCCATCAGTGGCGGACAGGGGAACACCATATATTTT
TRBJ2-7 - - TRBV12-3/TRBV12-4 CASSLETAYEQYF TGTGCCAGCAGTTTAGAGACAGCCTACGAGCAGTACTTC
TRBJ2-3 - TRBD2 TRBV25-1 CASSRSGARDTQYF TGTGCCAGCAGCCGTAGCGGGGCGAGAGATACGCAGTATTTT
TRBJ2-5 - TRBD2 TRBV5-8 CASSPRAGGFRQETQYF TGTGCCAGCAGCCCAAGAGCGGGAGGTTTTAGGCAAGAGACCCAGTACTTC
TRBJ2-7 - - TRBV5-5 CASTLNTVSYEQYF TGTGCCAGCACCCTGAATACGGTGTCCTACGAGCAGTACTTC
TRBJ1-2 - - TRBV2 CASSQDRMSGYTF TGTGCCAGCAGCCAAGACAGGATGAGTGGCTACACCTTC
TRBJ1-2 - TRBD1 TRBV5-1 CASSWGQPANYGYTF TGCGCCAGCAGCTGGGGACAGCCCGCTAACTATGGCTACACCTTC
TRBJ1-2 - TRBD1 TRBV29-1 CSVEFNRGYGYTF TGCAGCGTTGAATTCAACAGGGGATATGGCTACACCTTC
TRBJ1-6 - TRBD1 TRBV6-5 CASSSRDRYSPLHF TGTGCCAGCAGTAGCCGGGACAGATATTCACCCCTCCACTTT
TRBJ1-3 - TRBD1 TRBV3-1/TRBV3-2 CASSQEIGGERNTIYF TGTGCCAGCAGCCAAGAGATAGGGGGCGAAAGAAACACCATATATTTT
TRBJ2-5 - TRBD2 TRBV5-4 CASSSRLAGGETQYF TGTGCCAGCAGCTCAAGACTAGCGGGGGGAGAGACCCAGTACTTC
TRBJ1-3 - - TRBV5-1 CASSKSPSGNTIYF TGCGCCAGCAGCAAGAGCCCCTCTGGAAACACCATATATTTT
TRBJ2-2 - - TRBV21-1 CASSITSGRDTGELFF TGTGCCAGCAGCATAACTAGCGGGAGAGACACCGGGGAGCTGTTTTTT
TRBJ1-6 - - TRBV28 CASSFGENSPLHF TGTGCCAGCAGTTTCGGGGAAAATTCACCCCTCCACTTT
TRBJ2-3 - - TRBV11-2 CASSFDQVRTYTDTQYF TGTGCCAGCAGCTTCGACCAGGTTCGAACCTATACAGATACGCAGTATTTT
TRBJ1-1 - - TRBV4-3 CASSQDLGPNTEAFF TGCGCCAGCAGCCAAGATCTGGGGCCGAACACTGAAGCTTTCTTT
TRBJ1-2 - TRBD1 TRBV3-1/TRBV3-2 CASSYGQGNYGYTF TGTGCCAGCAGCTATGGACAGGGTAACTATGGCTACACCTTC
TRBJ2-7 - TRBD2 TRBV15 CATSPRDYPYEQYF TGTGCCACCAGCCCCAGGGACTACCCCTACGAGCAGTACTTC
TRBJ1-4 - - TRBV19 CASSPTGRGEKLFF TGTGCCAGTAGTCCGACAGGAAGGGGCGAAAAACTGTTTTTT
TRBJ2-6 - - TRBV5-5 CASRSVGSGANVLTF TGTGCCTCTCGATCGGTTGGCTCTGGGGCCAACGTCCTGACTTTC
TRBJ1-5 - - TRBV6-6 CASSPGAASNQPQHF TGTGCCAGCAGCCCAGGGGCTGCGAGCAATCAGCCCCAGCATTTT
TRBJ1-6 - - TRBV9 CASSVDSGQGNSPLHF TGTGCCAGCAGCGTAGATAGCGGCCAGGGCAATTCACCCCTCCACTTT